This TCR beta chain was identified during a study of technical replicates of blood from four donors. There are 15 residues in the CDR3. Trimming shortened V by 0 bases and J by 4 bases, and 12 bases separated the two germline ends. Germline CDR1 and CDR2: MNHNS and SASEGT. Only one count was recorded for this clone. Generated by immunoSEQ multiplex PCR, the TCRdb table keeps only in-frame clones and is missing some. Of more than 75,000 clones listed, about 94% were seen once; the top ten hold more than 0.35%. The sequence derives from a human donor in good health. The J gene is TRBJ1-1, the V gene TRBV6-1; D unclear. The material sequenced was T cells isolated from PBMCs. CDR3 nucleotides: TGTGCCAGCAGTGAAGCGCAGAGCGTAGCCACTGAAGCTTTCTTT. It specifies CASSEAQSVATEAFF.